This T cell receptor beta chain was documented in a study of T cell clones after liver transplantation. Study summary: Third-party-reactive TCRbeta sequences from pre-transplant mixed lymphocyte reactions served as antigen-independent comparators. Tolerant meant at least one year fully off immunosuppression without liver enzymes above twice normal. Overall study findings and caveats: A significant post-transplant drop in circulating graft-donor-reactive CD4 TCRbeta sequences occurred in most of the 8 subjects.

The V end was cut by 5 bases, the J end by 4 bases, with 10 bases between. The CDR3 length is 13 residues. Germline CDR1 MDHEN, CDR2 SYDVKM. Profiling relied on immunoSEQ multiplex PCR, and the TCRdb table lists in-frame clones only, not all of them. The data contain 85,000 to 110,000 clones, roughly 80% of them seen just once; the ten biggest clones take up 2.5% to 3%. As regards this clone: Its antigen is not identified.

The material was CD4+ T cells from blood, obtained approximately 50 months after liver transplant. This chain links TRBV28 with TRBJ2-3, with D possibly being TRBD2 (5 bases). The sequence was collected from a human patient who received a liver transplant. Some T cells may be supplied by the graft donor. The CDR3 nucleotides read TGTGCCAGCAGTCTGACTAATCCAGATACGCAGTATTTT. Translated: CASSLTNPDTQYF. The variable domain in full, completed from reference TRBV28 and TRBJ2-3, reads DVKVTQSSRYLVKRTGEKVFLECVQDMDHENMFWYRQDPGLGLRLIYFSYDVKMKEKGDIPEGYSVSREKKERFSLILESASTNQTSMYLCASSLTNPDTQYFGPGTRLTVL.